These T cell receptor beta chains were read from a single sample in a study of blood T cell repertoires in COVID-19. Sequenced by immunoSEQ multiplex PCR; TCRdb stores in-frame clones only, minus some. The sample has 90,000 to 120,000 clones; around 82% are singletons. What was sequenced was peripheral blood. The receptor set was obtained from a human donor in a cohort sampled during active COVID-19. CDR3s leave out the opening cysteine and the closing phenylalanine or tryptophan. D genes are given only for firm matches.

v_call	j_call	d_call	cdr3_aa
TRBV19	TRBJ1-2	TRBD1	ASSIGDSYYYGYT
TRBV19	TRBJ1-3	.	ASSLQGYEGNTIY
TRBV18	TRBJ2-1	TRBD2	ASSLPSAGESF
TRBV7-2	TRBJ1-5	TRBD1	ASSTQTGNQPQH
TRBV6-5	TRBJ1-1	.	ASSYVQGNTEAF
TRBV10-3	TRBJ1-4	.	AISESRTTTNEKLF
TRBV7-2	TRBJ2-4	TRBD2	ASSQTSVNPGDIQY
TRBV12-5	TRBJ2-1	TRBD1	ASGLRRQGYPNEQF
TRBV7-3	TRBJ1-1	.	ASSLTADREAF
TRBV5-1	TRBJ2-7	TRBD2	ASSLPLAGGPSEQY
TRBV5-8	TRBJ2-3	.	ASSLGRVITDTQY
TRBV24-1	TRBJ1-4	.	ATSDLRFLGRPTNEKLF
TRBV18	TRBJ2-1	TRBD1	ASSLLTPGTGVDEQF
TRBV2	TRBJ1-1	TRBD1	ASSIGQGGGSATEAF
TRBV2	TRBJ2-1	.	ASRIQSNEQF
TRBV28	TRBJ1-4	.	ASSLNGAGNEKLF
TRBV7-6	TRBJ2-7	TRBD2	ASSSGLAGYEQY
TRBV6-5	TRBJ2-1	TRBD2	ASSYVNYGGSEQF
TRBV19	TRBJ2-3	TRBD2	ASSMGGRVVDTQY
TRBV6-5	TRBJ2-3	TRBD1	ASTQTGSDTQY
TRBV27	TRBJ2-1	.	ASSPGYNEQF
TRBV6-6	TRBJ1-1	.	ASSGGRGAF
TRBV7-9	TRBJ1-4	TRBD1	ASSPGQGAREKLF
TRBV29-1	TRBJ2-5	TRBD1	SAAPTGGYQETQY
TRBV3-1/TRBV3-2	TRBJ2-3	.	ASSRGPLPITDTQY
TRBV6-5	TRBJ1-2	.	ASSYWLNYGYT
TRBV5-1	TRBJ2-3	.	ASSRGRGRADTQY
TRBV9	TRBJ2-2	TRBD1	ASSVVTGGGTGELF
TRBV5-1	TRBJ1-4	.	ASSPRANEQIGEKLF
TRBV10-3	TRBJ2-3	TRBD1	AISESGQGNADTQY
TRBV6-2/TRBV6-3	TRBJ2-7	TRBD1	ASSYSKSQGAFYEQY
TRBV5-6	TRBJ1-1	TRBD1	ASSNPGTGGITEAF
TRBV6-5	TRBJ1-5	.	ASSTQGVQPQH
TRBV4-3	TRBJ2-7	.	ASSQVGSKFEKYEQY
TRBV29-1	TRBJ2-5	TRBD1	SVGQGQETQY
TRBV5-4	TRBJ2-5	.	ASSLILENQETQY
TRBV28	TRBJ1-5	.	ASKFPGEGNQPQH
TRBV6-5	TRBJ2-3	.	ASSPGTDTQY
TRBV6-1	TRBJ2-2	.	ASSEGRGPNTGELF
TRBV12-5	TRBJ2-1	.	ASGSPEGVARF
TRBV5-4	TRBJ2-2	.	ASSLGRANFGTGELF
TRBV11-1	TRBJ2-1	TRBD2	ASSLAGLAGTYNEQF